This T cell receptor (beta chain) is drawn from a study of OX40 agonist ivuxolimab in advanced cancers. The germline gives CDR1 KGHSH, CDR2 LQKENI. The CDR3 runs to 16 residues. The V and J ends lost 3 bases and 3 bases, in that order; junction bases with no gene match: 7. The repertoire was sequenced with immunoSEQ multiplex PCR; TCRdb's copy has only in-frame clones and lacks some. The sample contains about 42,000 clones, 86% of which appear only once. The study's findings and limits: The study observed clonal expansion of CD4+ and CD8+ blood T cells by week 6 at 0.1 to 3.0 mg/kg.

Comment on this clone: What it recognizes is unknown.

The chain recombines TRBV18 with TRBJ2-2, with 7 bases that match TRBD2. The specimen comprised CD4+ or CD8+ T cells sorted from blood, sampled in a trial of the OX40 agonist ivuxolimab. The TCR comes from an adult with an advanced solid tumor such as melanoma, head and neck, liver or kidney cancer. CDR3 coding DNA: TGTGCCAGCTCACCGGGTAGAGCGGGGTACACCGGGGAGCTGTTTTTT. Residues: CASSPGRAGYTGELFF.